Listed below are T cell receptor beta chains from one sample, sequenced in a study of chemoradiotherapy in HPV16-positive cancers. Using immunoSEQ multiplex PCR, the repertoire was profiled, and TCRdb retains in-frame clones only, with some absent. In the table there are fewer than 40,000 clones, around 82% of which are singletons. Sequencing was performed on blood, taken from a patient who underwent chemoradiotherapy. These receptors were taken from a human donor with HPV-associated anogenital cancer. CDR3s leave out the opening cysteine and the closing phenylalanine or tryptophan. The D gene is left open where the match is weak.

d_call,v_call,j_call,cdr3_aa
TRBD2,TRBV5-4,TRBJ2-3,ASSLLAGAPGDTQY
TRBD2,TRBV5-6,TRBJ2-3,ASSPSTAGGRTDTQY
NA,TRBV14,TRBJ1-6,ASSQDPQGRSPLH
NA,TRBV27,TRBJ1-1,ASSFQGGKVNTEAF
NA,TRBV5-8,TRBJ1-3,ASSLGPGNTIY
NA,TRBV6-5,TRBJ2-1,VSSYEGNEQF
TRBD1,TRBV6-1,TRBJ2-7,ASSGTGASYEQY
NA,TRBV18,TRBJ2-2,ASSQLPVVATGELF
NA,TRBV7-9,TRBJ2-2,ASSFRRAANTGELF
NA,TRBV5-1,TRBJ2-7,ASSLSPGGHEQY
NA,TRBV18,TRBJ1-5,ASSPGGSNQPQH
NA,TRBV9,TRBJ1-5,ASSSLGGNQPQH
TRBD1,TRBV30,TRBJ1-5,AWSATGAGNQPQH
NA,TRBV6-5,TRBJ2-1,ASSLRPPYNEQF
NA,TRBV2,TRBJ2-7,ASSGVGAEEY
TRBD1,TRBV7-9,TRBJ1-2,ASSTDRLHYGYT
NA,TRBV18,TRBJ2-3,ASSPQKRARTDTQY
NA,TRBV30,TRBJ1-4,LGVTYEKLF
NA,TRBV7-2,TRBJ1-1,ASSLGHVGSTEAF
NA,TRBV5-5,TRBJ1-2,ASSLAVGKGSNYGYT
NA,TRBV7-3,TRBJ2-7,ASSSLMGDEQY
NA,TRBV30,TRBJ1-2,AWILLGYT
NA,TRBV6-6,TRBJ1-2,ASSFDSNYGYT
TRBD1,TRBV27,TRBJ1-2,ASSIDRVGGYT
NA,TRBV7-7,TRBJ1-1,ASSFRVNTEAF
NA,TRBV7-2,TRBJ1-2,ASSSTPPLGYT
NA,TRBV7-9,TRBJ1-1,ASSLGLESTEAF
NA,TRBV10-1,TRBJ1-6,ASSDGTTGSPLH
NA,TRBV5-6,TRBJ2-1,ASSHLGYGAATPGNEQF
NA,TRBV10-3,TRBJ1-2,ATTGYTYGYT
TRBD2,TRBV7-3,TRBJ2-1,ASSPSGGVDEQF
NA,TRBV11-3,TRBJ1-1,ASSLAQVYDTEAF
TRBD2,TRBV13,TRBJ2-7,ASSLEGTSGGYEQY
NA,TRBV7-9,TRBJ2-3,ASSLFLPSTDTQY
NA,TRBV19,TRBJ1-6,ASSAGTPLVGSPLH
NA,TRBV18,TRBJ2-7,ASSPPSRTGEQY
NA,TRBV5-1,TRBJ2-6,ASSIQVLSGANVLT
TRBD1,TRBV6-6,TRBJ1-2,ASKPTGGDGYT
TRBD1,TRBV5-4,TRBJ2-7,ASSQGTGSGEQY
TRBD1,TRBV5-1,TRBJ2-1,ASSLGTGGDEQF
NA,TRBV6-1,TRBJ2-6,ASSDLDSSGANVLT
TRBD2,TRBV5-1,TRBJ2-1,ASSVSGTSGDEQF
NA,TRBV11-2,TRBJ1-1,ASSPYPEENTEAF